This paragraph reports one T cell receptor (beta chain). What it binds is not known. This CDR3 is 15 amino acids long. V was pared by 6 bases and J by 6 bases, with 21 bases between. Per germline, CDR1 SQVTM and CDR2 ANQGSEA. The data stem from a study of cytomegalovirus exposure and HLA in healthy donors. PCR used 60 Vbeta primers and 13 Jbeta primers. Only in-frame clones appear in the TCRdb table, and some are missing; sequencing was by immunoSEQ multiplex PCR. The repertoire holds about 160,000 clones, with around 78% as singletons. Study findings and constraints: Being indistinguishable, some V segments were excluded, TRBV6-2 and TRBV6-3 among them. Cytomegalovirus status was reportedly diagnosed by the classifier with high specificity and sensitivity. In a later analysis, at a false discovery rate of 0.05, about 16,000 TCR beta sequences matched HLA alleles.

The chain links TRBV29-1 to TRBJ2-1; maybe TRBD2 (6 bases). This clonotype originated in a woman between 40 and 55 years old in good health and CMV-seronegative. Sample: PBMCs. CDR3 sequence: CSVAGRRTSRNEQFF. CDR3 DNA sequence: TGCAGCGTGGCGGGACGGCGGACTTCCCGCAATGAGCAGTTCTTC.